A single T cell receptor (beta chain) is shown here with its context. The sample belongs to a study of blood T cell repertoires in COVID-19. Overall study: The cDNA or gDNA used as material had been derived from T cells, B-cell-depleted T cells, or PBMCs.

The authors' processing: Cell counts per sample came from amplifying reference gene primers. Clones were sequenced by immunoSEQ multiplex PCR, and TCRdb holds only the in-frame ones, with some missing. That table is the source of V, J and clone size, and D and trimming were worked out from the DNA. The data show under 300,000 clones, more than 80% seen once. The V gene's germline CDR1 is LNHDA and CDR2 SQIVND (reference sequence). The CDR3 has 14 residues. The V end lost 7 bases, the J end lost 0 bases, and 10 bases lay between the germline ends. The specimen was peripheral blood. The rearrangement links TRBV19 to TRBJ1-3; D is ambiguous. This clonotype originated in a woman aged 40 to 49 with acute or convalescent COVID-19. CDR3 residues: CASMAGSSGNTIYF. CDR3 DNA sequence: TGTGCCAGTATGGCGGGGAGCTCTGGAAACACCATATATTTT.